This record covers a single TCR beta chain. What it binds is unknown. These data originate in a study of shared clonotypes between healthy human individuals. Study-wide results and caveats: Clonotype sharing across donors was expected to vary with sequencing depth. Clonotypes shared by all four sorted-subset donors had higher generation probabilities than non-shared clonotypes.

The CDR3 loop spans 13 amino acids. Germline CDR1 and CDR2: SGHTA and FQGTGA. V was cut by 2 bases and J by 9 bases, with 13 bases left in between. Samples underwent the assay at deep level. Genomic DNA belonging to each subset was distributed in equal measure over several immunoSEQ plates. Sequenced by immunoSEQ multiplex PCR; TCRdb stores in-frame clones only, minus some. The sample contains about 1 million clones, about 77% of which appear only once. The chain is built from TRBV7-3 and TRBJ2-5; a possible D gene is TRBD2 (6 bases). Sequencing was performed on memory CD4+ T cells sorted from blood. Subset specified: CD45RA-negative fraction. The TCR was taken from a man aged 18 to 30 in good health. This CDR3 reads CASSLLGGKAQYF. The DNA for the CDR3 is TGTGCCAGCAGCTTATTGGGAGGCAAGGCCCAGTACTTC.